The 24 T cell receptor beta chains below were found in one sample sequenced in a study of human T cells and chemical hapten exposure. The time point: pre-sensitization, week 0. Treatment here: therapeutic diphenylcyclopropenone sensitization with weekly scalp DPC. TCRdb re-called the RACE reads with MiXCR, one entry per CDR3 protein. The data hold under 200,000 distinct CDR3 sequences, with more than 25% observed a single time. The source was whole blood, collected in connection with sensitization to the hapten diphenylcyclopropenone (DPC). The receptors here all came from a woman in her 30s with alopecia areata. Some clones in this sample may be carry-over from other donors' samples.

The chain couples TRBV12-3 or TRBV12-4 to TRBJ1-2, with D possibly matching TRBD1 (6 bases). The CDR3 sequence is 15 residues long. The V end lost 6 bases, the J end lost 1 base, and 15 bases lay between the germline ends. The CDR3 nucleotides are TGTGCCAGCAGCAAACAGGGAGAATTTAACTATGGCTACACCTTC. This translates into CASSKQGEFNYGYTF.

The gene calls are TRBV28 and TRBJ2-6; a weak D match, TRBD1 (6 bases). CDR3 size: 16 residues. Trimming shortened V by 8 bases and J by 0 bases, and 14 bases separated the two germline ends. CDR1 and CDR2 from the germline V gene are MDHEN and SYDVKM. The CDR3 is CASRRTGRSGANVLTF. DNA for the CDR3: TGTGCCAGCCGCAGAACAGGGCGCTCTGGGGCCAACGTCCTGACTTTC.

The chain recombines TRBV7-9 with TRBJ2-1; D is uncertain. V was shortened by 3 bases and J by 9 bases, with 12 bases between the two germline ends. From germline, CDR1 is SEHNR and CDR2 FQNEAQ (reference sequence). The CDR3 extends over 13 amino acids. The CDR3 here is CASSFSNVIEQFF. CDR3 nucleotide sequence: TGTGCCAGCAGCTTTAGTAACGTTATTGAGCAGTTCTTC.

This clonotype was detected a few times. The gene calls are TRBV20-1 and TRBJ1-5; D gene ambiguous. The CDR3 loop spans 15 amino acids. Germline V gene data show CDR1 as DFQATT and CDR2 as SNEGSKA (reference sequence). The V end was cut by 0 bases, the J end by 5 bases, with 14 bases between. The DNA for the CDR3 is TGCAGTGCTAGAGAGCCGTCCGGCGCCGATCAGCCCCAGCATTTT. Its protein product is CSAREPSGADQPQHF.

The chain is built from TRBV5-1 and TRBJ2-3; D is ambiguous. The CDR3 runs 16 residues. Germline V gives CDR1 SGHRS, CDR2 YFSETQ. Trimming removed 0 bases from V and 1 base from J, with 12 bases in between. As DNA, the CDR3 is TGCGCCAGCAGCTTGGAGGGCGATATCCGCACAGATACGCAGTATTTT. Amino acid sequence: CASSLEGDIRTDTQYF.

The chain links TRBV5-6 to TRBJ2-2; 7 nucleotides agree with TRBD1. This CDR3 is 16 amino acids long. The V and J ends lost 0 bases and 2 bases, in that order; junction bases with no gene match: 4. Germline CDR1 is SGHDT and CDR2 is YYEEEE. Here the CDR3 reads CASSLAGQINTGELFF. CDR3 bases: TGTGCCAGCAGCTTGGCGGGACAGATTAACACCGGGGAGCTGTTTTTT.

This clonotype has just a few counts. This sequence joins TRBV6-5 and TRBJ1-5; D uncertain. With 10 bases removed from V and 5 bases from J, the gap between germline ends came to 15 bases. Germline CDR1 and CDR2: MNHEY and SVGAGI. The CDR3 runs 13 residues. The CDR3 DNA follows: TGTGCCACCCGGAGTGGTACCGATCAGCCCCAGCATTTT. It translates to CATRSGTDQPQHF.

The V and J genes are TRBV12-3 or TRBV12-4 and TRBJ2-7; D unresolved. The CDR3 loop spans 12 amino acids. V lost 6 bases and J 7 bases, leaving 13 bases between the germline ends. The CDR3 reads CASSSGPWEQYF. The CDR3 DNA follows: TGTGCCAGCAGCAGTGGGCCTTGGGAGCAGTACTTC.

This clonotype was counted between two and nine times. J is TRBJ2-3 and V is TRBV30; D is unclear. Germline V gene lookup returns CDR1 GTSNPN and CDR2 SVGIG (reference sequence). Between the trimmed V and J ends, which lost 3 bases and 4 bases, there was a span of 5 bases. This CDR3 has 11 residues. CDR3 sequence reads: CAWRPSDTQYF. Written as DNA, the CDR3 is TGTGCCTGGAGGCCTTCAGATACGCAGTATTTT.

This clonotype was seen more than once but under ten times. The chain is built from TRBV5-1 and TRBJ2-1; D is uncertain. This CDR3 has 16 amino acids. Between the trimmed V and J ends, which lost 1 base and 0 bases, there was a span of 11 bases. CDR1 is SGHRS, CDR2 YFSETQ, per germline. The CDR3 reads CASSLRQTSSYNEQFF. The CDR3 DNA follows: TGCGCCAGCAGCTTGCGCCAGACGAGCTCCTACAATGAGCAGTTCTTC.

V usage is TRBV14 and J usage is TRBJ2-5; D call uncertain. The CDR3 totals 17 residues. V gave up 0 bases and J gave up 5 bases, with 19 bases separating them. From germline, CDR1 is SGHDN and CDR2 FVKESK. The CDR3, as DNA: TGTGCCAGCAGCCAAGAAAGGGTGGGCTATCCGGACGAGACCCAGTACTTC. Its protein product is CASSQERVGYPDETQYF.

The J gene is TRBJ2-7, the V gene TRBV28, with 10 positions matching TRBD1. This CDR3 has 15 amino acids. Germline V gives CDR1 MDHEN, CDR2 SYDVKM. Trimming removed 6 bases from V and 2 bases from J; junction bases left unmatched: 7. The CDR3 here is CASRSGGTGAYEQYF. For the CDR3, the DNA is TGTGCCAGCAGATCAGGTGGGACAGGGGCCTACGAGCAGTACTTC.

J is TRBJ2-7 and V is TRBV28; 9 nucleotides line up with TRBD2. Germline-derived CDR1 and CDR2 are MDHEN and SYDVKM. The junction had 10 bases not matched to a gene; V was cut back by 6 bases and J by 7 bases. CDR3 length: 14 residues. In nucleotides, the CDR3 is TGTGCCAGCAGAAGGCCGGGACTAGCCCGTGAGCAGTACTTC. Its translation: CASRRPGLAREQYF. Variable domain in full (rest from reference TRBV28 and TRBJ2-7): DVKVTQSSRYLVKRTGEKVFLECVQDMDHENMFWYRQDPGLGLRLIYFSYDVKMKEKGDIPEGYSVSREKKERFSLILESASTNQTSMYLCASRRPGLAREQYFGPGTRLTVT.

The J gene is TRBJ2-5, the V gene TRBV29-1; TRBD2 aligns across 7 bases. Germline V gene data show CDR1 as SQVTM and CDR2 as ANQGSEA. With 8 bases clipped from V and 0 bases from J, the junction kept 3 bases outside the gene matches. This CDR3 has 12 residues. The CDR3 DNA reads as TGCAGCCACAGCGGGGACCAAGAGACCCAGTACTTC. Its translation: CSHSGDQETQYF.

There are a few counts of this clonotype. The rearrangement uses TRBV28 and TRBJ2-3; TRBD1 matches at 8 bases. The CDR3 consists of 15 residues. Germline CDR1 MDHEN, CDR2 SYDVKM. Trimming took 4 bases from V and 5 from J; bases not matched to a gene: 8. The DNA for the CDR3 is TGTGCCAGCAGTTCAGGGGGCGCCGGGGAAGATACGCAGTATTTT. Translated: CASSSGGAGEDTQYF.

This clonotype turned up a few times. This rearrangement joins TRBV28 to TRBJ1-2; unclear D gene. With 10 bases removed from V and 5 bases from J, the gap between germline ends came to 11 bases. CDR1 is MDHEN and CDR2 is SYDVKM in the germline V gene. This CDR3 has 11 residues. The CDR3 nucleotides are TGTGCCACCACGAGAGTATATGGCTACACCTTC. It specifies CATTRVYGYTF.

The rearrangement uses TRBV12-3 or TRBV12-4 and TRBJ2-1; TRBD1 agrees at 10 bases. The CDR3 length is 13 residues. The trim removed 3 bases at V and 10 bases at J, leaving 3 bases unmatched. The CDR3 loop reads CASSFGQGGEQFF. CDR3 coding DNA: TGTGCCAGCAGTTTCGGACAGGGGGGCGAGCAGTTCTTC.

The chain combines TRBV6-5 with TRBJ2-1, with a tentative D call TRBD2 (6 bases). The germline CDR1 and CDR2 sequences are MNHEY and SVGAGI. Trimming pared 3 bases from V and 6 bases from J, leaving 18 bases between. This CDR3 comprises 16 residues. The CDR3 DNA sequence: TGTGCCAGCAGTTATGGCCGGAGGGCCCATACCAATGAGCAGTTCTTC. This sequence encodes CASSYGRRAHTNEQFF.

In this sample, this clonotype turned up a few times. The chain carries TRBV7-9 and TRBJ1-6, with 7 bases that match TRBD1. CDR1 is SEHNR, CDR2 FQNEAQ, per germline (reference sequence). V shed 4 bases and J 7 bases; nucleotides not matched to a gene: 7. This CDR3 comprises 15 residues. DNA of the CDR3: TGTGCCAGCAGCTGGCGACAGGGAGAGAATTCACCCCTCCACTTT. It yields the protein CASSWRQGENSPLHF.

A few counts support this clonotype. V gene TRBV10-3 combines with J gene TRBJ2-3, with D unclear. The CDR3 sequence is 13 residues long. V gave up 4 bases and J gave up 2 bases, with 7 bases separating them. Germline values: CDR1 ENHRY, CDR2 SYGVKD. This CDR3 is CAISVRSTDTQYF. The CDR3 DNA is TGTGCCATCAGTGTCAGATCCACAGATACGCAGTATTTT.

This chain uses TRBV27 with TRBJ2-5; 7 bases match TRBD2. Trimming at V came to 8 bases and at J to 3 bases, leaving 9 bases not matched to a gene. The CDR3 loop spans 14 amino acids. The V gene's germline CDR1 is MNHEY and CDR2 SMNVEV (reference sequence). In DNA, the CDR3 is TGTGCCAGCCGACCGGGGCTAGCGGAAGAGACCCAGTACTTC. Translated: CASRPGLAEETQYF.

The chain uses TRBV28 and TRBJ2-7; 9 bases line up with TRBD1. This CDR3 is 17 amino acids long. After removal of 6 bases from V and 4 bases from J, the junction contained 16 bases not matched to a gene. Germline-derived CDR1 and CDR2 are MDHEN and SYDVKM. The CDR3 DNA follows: TGTGCCAGCAGACAATACCTTACCGGGACAGGGCAATACGAGCAGTACTTC. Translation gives CASRQYLTGTGQYEQYF.

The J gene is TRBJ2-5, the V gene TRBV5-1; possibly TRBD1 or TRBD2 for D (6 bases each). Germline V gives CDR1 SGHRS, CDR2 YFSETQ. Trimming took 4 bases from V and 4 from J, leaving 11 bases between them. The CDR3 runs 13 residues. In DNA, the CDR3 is TGCGCCAGCAGCGTCGGGGGCGGAGAGACCCAGTACTTC. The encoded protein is CASSVGGGETQYF.

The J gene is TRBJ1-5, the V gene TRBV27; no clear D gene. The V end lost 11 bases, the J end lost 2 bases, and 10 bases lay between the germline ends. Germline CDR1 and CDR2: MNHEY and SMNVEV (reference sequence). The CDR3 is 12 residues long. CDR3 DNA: TGTGCCTATTCAGGTCGCAATCAGCCCCAGCATTTT. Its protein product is CAYSGRNQPQHF.